This TCR beta chain was sequenced for a study of brain T cells in children with intractable seizures. This CDR3 is built from 16 residues. Germline CDR1 reads LGHDT; CDR2 reads YNNKEL (reference sequence). The V segment lost 0 bases and the J segment 4 bases; nucleotides outside the gene matches: 6. Sequencing was limited to surgery cases with top T cell transcript signatures in brain tissue. Pre-surgery treatment included at least one anti-epileptic drug. Study outcomes and limitations: Pre- and post-surgery blood differed in depth, so pre-surgery absences may be undersampling.

Repertoires were generated with immunoSEQ multiplex PCR, while TCRdb's copy carries only in-frame clones and drops some. The table lists around 70,000 clones, 90% to 95% of them singletons. Concerning this clone: Its target is not known.

This sample comprised peripheral blood, obtained at surgery. The sequence derives from a boy under two years old with tuberous sclerosis and intractable seizures. The chain links TRBV3-1 (or the pseudogene TRBV3-2) to TRBJ2-7, with TRBD2 identical over 10 bases. The CDR3 loop reads CASSQDPLAGVYEQYF. The DNA for the CDR3 is TGTGCCAGCAGCCAAGATCCCCTAGCGGGGGTATACGAGCAGTACTTC.